The next 27 T cell receptor beta chains were all read from a single sample in a study of CD8 T cells in ankylosing spondylitis. TCRdb fed the 5' RACE reads into MiXCR, producing one record per CDR3 protein. The sample consists of some 150,000 distinct CDR3 sequences, more than 9.5% of them appearing once. Sequenced sample: blood, either unsorted or a sorted T cell fraction (not recorded which). Receptor source: a female donor with ankylosing spondylitis or in good health (not recorded which).

A word on this clonotype: Mismatch with germline at one junction end may stem from a read error. V is TRBV5-1 and J is TRBJ1-5, with D perhaps matching TRBD1 (6 bases). Germline V gene lookup returns CDR1 SGHRS and CDR2 YFSETQ. The CDR3 consists of 14 residues. As DNA, the CDR3 is TGTGCCAGCAGCTTCGAGGGGGGGAGGCAGCCCCAGCATTTT. Translating it yields CASSFEGGRQPQHF.

This clonotype was counted at least ten times. The chain links TRBV12-3 or TRBV12-4 to TRBJ2-1, with 10 bases matching TRBD2. V shed 5 bases and J 2 bases; nucleotides not matched to a gene: 3. This CDR3 spans 15 amino acids. In DNA, the CDR3 is TGTGCCAGCAGTCTGCTAGCGGGGGCCTACAATGAGCAGTTCTTC. It translates to CASSLLAGAYNEQFF.

This clonotype appeared many times. The chain has TRBV7-2 and TRBJ2-7, with 7 bases lining up with TRBD1. Losses at the gene ends were 6 bases for V and 2 bases for J; bases not matched to a gene: 10. The CDR3 has 15 residues. The germline V gene encodes CDR1 SGHTA and CDR2 FQGNSA. The CDR3 coding sequence is TGTGCCAGCAGAGACCGGGACAGCCCACCCTACGAGCAGTACTTC. Amino acids: CASRDRDSPPYEQYF.

This clonotype was counted ten times or more. The chain employs TRBV7-9 and TRBJ2-1; a weak D match, TRBD2 (5 bases). The CDR3 is 14 amino acids. Trimming pared 5 bases from V and 7 bases from J, leaving 15 bases between. Germline V gene sequence: CDR1 SEHNR, CDR2 FQNEAQ (reference sequence). The CDR3 here is CASSDYPLLNEQFF. CDR3 bases: TGTGCCAGCAGCGACTACCCCCTACTTAATGAGCAGTTCTTC.

This clonotype was seen ten or more times. The chain recombines TRBV29-1 with TRBJ1-1, with D perhaps matching TRBD1 (5 bases). CDR1 is SQVTM and CDR2 is ANQGSEA in the germline V gene. Trimming took off 6 bases at V and 3 bases at J, with 14 bases between the two ends. CDR3 length equals 13 residues. The CDR3 region has the DNA TGCAGCGTCCGACCAGGGCCCTACACTGAAGCTTTCTTT. It codes for CSVRPGPYTEAFF.

This chain joins TRBV20-1 and TRBJ2-7; 8 bases agree with TRBD1. Germline loops: CDR1 DFQATT, CDR2 SNEGSKA (reference sequence). CDR3 length equals 12 residues. After removal of 4 bases from V and 9 bases from J, the junction contained 8 bases not matched to a gene. CDR3 amino acids: CSATGTGSRQYF. The CDR3 DNA reads TGCAGTGCTACCGGGACAGGCTCCAGGCAGTACTTC.

This clonotype was observed many times. This chain links TRBV5-6 with TRBJ2-5; TRBD1 matches 7 bases. J lost 4 bases, V lost 5 bases, and 5 bases had no gene match. The CDR3 length is 13 residues. The germline CDR1 and CDR2 sequences are SGHDT and YYEEEE. The DNA for the CDR3 is TGTGCCAGCAGGAGACAGGGAAGAGAGACCCAGTACTTC. Translating gives CASRRQGRETQYF.

This clonotype has ten or more counts. The chain uses TRBV20-1 and TRBJ1-2; D gene unclear. The germline CDR1 and CDR2 sequences are DFQATT and SNEGSKA (reference sequence). V gave up 2 bases and J gave up 4 bases, with 11 bases separating them. This CDR3 has 13 amino acids. In DNA form, the CDR3 reads TGCAGTGCTAGAACAACCGAAGTCTATGGCTACACCTTC. Translated: CSARTTEVYGYTF.

This clonotype was counted ten times or more. J is TRBJ2-1 and V is TRBV7-8; D is tentatively TRBD1 or TRBD2 (5 bases each). This CDR3 is 14 amino acids long. V was cut by 3 bases and J by 9 bases, with 15 bases left in between. Germline CDR1 reads SGHVS; CDR2 reads FQNEAQ. CDR3 amino acids: CASSFGTRGGEQFF. CDR3 nucleotides: TGTGCCAGCAGCTTTGGGACCCGTGGAGGTGAGCAGTTCTTC.

This clonotype has ten or more counts. V usage is TRBV20-1 and J usage is TRBJ2-5; the D is unclear. The CDR3 covers 12 residues. CDR1 DFQATT and CDR2 SNEGSKA come from the germline V gene (reference sequence). Trimming took 4 bases from V and 4 from J, leaving 10 bases between them. The CDR3 region has the DNA TGCAGTGCTAAGCAGACCGGAGAGACCCAGTACTTC. This gives the protein CSAKQTGETQYF.

This clonotype was counted between two and nine times. The DNA for the CDR3 is TGTGCCGGCACTAGCGGGGGGGCGAGCACAGATACGCAGTATTTT. This encodes CAGTSGGASTDTQYF. This chain connects TRBV7-2 to TRBJ2-3, with TRBD2 matching 13 bases. The CDR3 totals 15 residues. The J segment lost 0 bases and the V segment lost 11 bases, leaving 5 bases of the junction unmatched. Germline V gene lookup returns CDR1 SGHTA and CDR2 FQGNSA.

This clonotype was counted a few times. V is TRBV29-1 and J is TRBJ2-6; D gene uncertain. The CDR3 totals 14 residues. V lost 2 bases to trimming and J lost 0 bases, with 5 bases between them. The germline V gene encodes CDR1 SQVTM and CDR2 ANQGSEA. CDR3 region: CSVESGSGANVLTF. The CDR3 DNA sequence: TGCAGCGTTGAATCCGGCTCTGGGGCCAACGTCCTGACTTTC. The full variable domain, with the rest looked up from reference TRBV29-1 and TRBJ2-6, is SAVISQKPSRDICQRGTSLTIQCQVDSQVTMMFWYRQQPGQSLTLIATANQGSEATYESGFVIDKFPISRPNLTFSTLTVSNMSPEDSSIYLCSVESGSGANVLTFGAGSRLTVL.

Ten or more counts support this clonotype. This chain uses TRBV29-1 with TRBJ1-1; no reliable D call. Trimming removed 4 bases at V and 6 bases at J, with 9 bases between. The CDR3 totals 11 residues. CDR1 is SQVTM, CDR2 ANQGSEA, per germline. Here the CDR3 DNA reads TGCAGCGTTGCTTCAGGCGCTGAAGCTTTCTTT. Its translation is CSVASGAEAFF.

This clonotype was counted many times. The J gene is TRBJ2-5, the V gene TRBV20-1, with D perhaps matching TRBD1 (5 bases). Between the trimmed V and J ends, which lost 7 bases and 2 bases, there was a span of 8 bases. The CDR3 consists of 11 residues. Germline V CDR1 and CDR2: DFQATT, SNEGSKA (reference sequence). CDR3 DNA sequence: TGCAGTGGCACAGGTCAAGAGACCCAGTACTTC. It yields the protein CSGTGQETQYF.

This clonotype was recorded many times. The genes are TRBV12-3 or TRBV12-4 and TRBJ1-4, with 7 bases matching TRBD1. The CDR3 length is 12 residues. The V and J ends lost 8 bases and 6 bases, in that order; junction bases with no gene match: 3. CDR3 protein: CASLGTDEKLFF. The CDR3 nucleotides are TGTGCCAGCCTTGGGACAGATGAAAAACTGTTTTTT.

This clonotype was recorded many times. V gene TRBV20-1 combines with J gene TRBJ2-1, with TRBD1 matching 12 bases. CDR1 and CDR2 (germline): DFQATT, SNEGSKA (reference sequence). The CDR3 length is 15 residues. V gave up 3 bases and J gave up 6 bases; unmatched junction bases: 6. In DNA, the CDR3 is TGCAGTGCTAGGGGACAGGGGGCTGATCTCAATGAGCAGTTCTTC. This encodes CSARGQGADLNEQFF.

This clonotype was observed many times. The chain links TRBV24-1 to TRBJ1-2; a possible D gene is TRBD1 (5 bases). Germline assignment: CDR1 KGHDR and CDR2 SFDVKD. Trimming cost V 4 bases and J 6 bases, with 8 bases left between them. The length of the CDR3 is 12 residues. CDR3 amino acids: CATSDGGDGYTF. DNA of the CDR3: TGTGCCACCAGTGACGGAGGGGATGGCTACACCTTC.

This clonotype was recorded many times. The chain uses TRBV18 and TRBJ2-2, with D perhaps matching TRBD1 or TRBD2 (5 bases each). Per the germline V gene, CDR1 is KGHSH and CDR2 is LQKENI. V was pared by 8 bases and J by 1 base, with 11 bases between. The CDR3 length is 14 residues. The CDR3, as DNA: TGTGCCAGCCCTACTGGGGGGAACACCGGGGAGCTGTTTTTT. This translates into CASPTGGNTGELFF.

This clonotype was seen repeatedly, ten times or more. The genes are TRBV28 and TRBJ1-1; D unresolved. The germline V gene encodes CDR1 MDHEN and CDR2 SYDVKM. This CDR3 is 16 amino acids long. V was pared by 5 bases and J by 0 bases, with 16 bases between. CDR3 loop: CASSPAGITMNTEAFF. DNA of the CDR3: TGTGCCAGCAGTCCTGCCGGTATCACCATGAACACTGAAGCTTTCTTT.

This clonotype was counted at least ten times. The chain employs TRBV11-2 and TRBJ2-5; maybe TRBD1 (5 bases). Germline V gene lookup returns CDR1 SGHAT and CDR2 FQNNGV. Trimming pared 6 bases from V and 3 bases from J, leaving 14 bases between. The CDR3 length is 14 residues. CDR3 amino acids: CASRTHGAEETQYF. In DNA form, the CDR3 reads TGTGCCAGCAGAACCCATGGGGCAGAAGAGACCCAGTACTTC.

This clonotype was recorded at least ten times. V and J are TRBV10-3 and TRBJ2-3; 10 positions agree with TRBD2. With 3 bases clipped from V and 4 bases from J, the junction kept 4 bases outside the gene matches. This CDR3 is 15 amino acids long. CDR1 and CDR2 from the germline V gene are ENHRY and SYGVKD. The CDR3 DNA follows: TGTGCCATCAGTGACCCCAGCGGGAGGGCAGATACGCAGTATTTT. Protein: CAISDPSGRADTQYF.

Only a few counts were recorded for this clonotype. The chain combines TRBV30 with TRBJ1-5; the D is unclear. Germline CDR1 GTSNPN, CDR2 SVGIG (reference sequence). The CDR3 contains 13 residues. V gave up 1 base and J gave up 5 bases, with 9 bases separating them. The CDR3 bases are TGTGCCTGGAGTGGGCAGAGTGATCAGCCCCAGCATTTT. Translating it yields CAWSGQSDQPQHF.

This clonotype was counted many times. V is TRBV29-1 and J is TRBJ1-2, with unresolved D. The V end was cut by 6 bases, the J end by 4 bases, with 15 bases between. The CDR3 has 13 residues. Germline CDR1 and CDR2: SQVTM and ANQGSEA. The CDR3 loop is CSVKGSRVYGYTF. The DNA of the CDR3 is TGCAGCGTAAAAGGGTCAAGGGTCTATGGCTACACCTTC.

For this clonotype: It is likely a read error, because the conserved phenylalanine at the end of the CDR3 is missing. The chain couples TRBV20-1 to TRBJ1-2; TRBD1 matches at 7 bases. CDR1 is DFQATT, CDR2 SNEGSKA, per germline (reference sequence). V was clipped by 4 bases and J by 5 bases; unmatched bases: 10. The CDR3 covers 14 residues. CDR3: CSATSPPGGYGYTL. Here the CDR3 DNA reads TGCAGTGCTACCTCCCCTCCAGGGGGGTATGGCTACACCTTA.

This clonotype occurred many times. This chain links TRBV21-1 with TRBJ1-5. TRBV21-1 has pseudogene status. The length of the CDR3 is 12 residues. The CDR3 region has the DNA TGTGCCAGCAGCAAAGATCCCTCAGCCCAGCATTTT. Amino acid sequence: CASSKDPSAQHF.

In the case of this clonotype: This sequence may be a read error, since a much larger clone differs from it by one base. The CDR3 sequence: CASSLTGIGYTF. The CDR3 nucleotides are TGCGCCAGCAGCTTGACAGGGATCGGCTACACCTTC. V gene TRBV5-1 combines with J gene TRBJ1-2, with D perhaps matching TRBD1 (6 bases). The germline gives CDR1 SGHRS, CDR2 YFSETQ. Trimming cost V 1 base and J 8 bases, with 9 bases left between them. The length of the CDR3 is 12 residues.

This clonotype was observed many times. This chain uses TRBV12-3 or TRBV12-4 with TRBJ1-4; tentatively, D is TRBD1 (5 bases). The CDR3 length is 15 residues. The V and J ends lost 6 bases and 5 bases respectively, with 16 bases between them. CDR3 in amino acids: CASSIQGPVNEKLFF. The CDR3 DNA reads TGTGCCAGCAGCATCCAGGGCCCCGTGAATGAAAAACTGTTTTTT.